This T cell receptor (beta chain) was sequenced during a study of T-cell reconstitution after alpha-beta-depleted transplantation in children. V lost 3 bases and J 6 bases, leaving 10 bases between the germline ends. Germline loops: CDR1 SGDLS, CDR2 YYNGEE. The CDR3 contains 12 residues. In its sample, this clonotype was seen a few times. Preparation of the TCRbeta library involved a method that used unique molecular identifiers. TCRdb reprocessed the PCR reads with MiXCR, giving one entry per CDR3 protein. The sample gives just over 950,000 distinct CDR3 sequences, about 29% of which show up once; 28% is in the top ten.

This receptor was taken from a boy less than two years old who had a stem cell transplant for SCID, so the T cells may come from the graft donor. Sequences were derived from PBMCs, mostly from graft donor cells, sampled 360 days after TCRalphabeta/CD19-depleted stem cell transplant. The chain uses TRBV9 and TRBJ2-7; D is ambiguous. CDR3 nucleotides: TGTGCCAGCAGCGCCCAAGTTGGCGAGCAGTACTTC. It encodes CASSAQVGEQYF.